This T cell receptor beta chain was sequenced during a study of blood T cell repertoires in COVID-19. At the level of the study: Collection of acute and convalescent COVID-19 samples took place in the United States, Italy and Spain. Sources were T cells, B-cell-depleted T cells, or PBMCs; the material itself was cDNA or gDNA.

Under the authors' procedure: Estimation of nucleated cell counts relied on the amplification of reference gene primers. This table comes from immunoSEQ multiplex PCR, and its TCRdb copy is limited to in-frame clones, with some not included. The V and J calls and clone size come from that table; D and trimming were worked out from the DNA. The table includes about 100,000 clones, about 90% detected once. Germline assignment: CDR1 MNHEY and CDR2 SVGAGI. Trimming left V 0 bases short and J 4 bases short, with 15 bases between. The CDR3 extends over 16 amino acids. The rearrangement links TRBV6-5 to TRBJ1-2; TRBD1 might be the D (5 bases). This receptor was obtained from a man aged 25-45 years in a cohort sampled during active COVID-19. The specimen was peripheral blood. CDR3 coding DNA: TGTGCCAGCAGTTACTCGGTGATCGGGGGTGGCTATGGCTACACCTTC. Its protein product is CASSYSVIGGGYGYTF.